The 17 T cell receptor beta chains presented below share a single source sample, sequenced in a study of monozygotic twins with inflammatory bowel disease. With the 5' RACE reads reprocessed, TCRdb shows one record per CDR3 protein and no DNA. This sample carries a few hundred thousand distinct CDR3 sequences, with 2.6% going to the ten biggest clones. The specimen was blood. The receptor set was obtained from a human donor with ulcerative colitis or Crohn's disease, or a healthy co-twin of an affected twin (not recorded which).

The rearrangement joins TRBV7-2 to TRBJ2-5; TCRdb's D call of TRBD2 is untestable without DNA. Germline V gene lookup returns CDR1 SGHTA and CDR2 FQGNSA. The CDR3 extends over 15 amino acids. The CDR3: CASSFQLAGGKTQYF.

The chain joins TRBV6-5 to TRBJ1-1; checking the TCRdb D call of TRBD1 is not possible without DNA. The CDR3 contains 16 residues. The germline V gene has CDR1 MNHEY and CDR2 SVGAGI. The CDR3 here is CASSYSRTAMNTEAFF.

This chain's CDR3 is CASSLGVTRPNTGELFF. The chain employs TRBV7-2 and TRBJ2-2. The CDR3 totals 17 residues. CDR1 is SGHTA and CDR2 is FQGNSA in the germline V gene.

The chain carries TRBV12-3 or TRBV12-4 and TRBJ2-3; TCRdb returns TRBD2, unconfirmable since there is no DNA. CDR3 length: 14 amino acids. The chain's CDR3 is CASSLRRGGETQYF.

This rearrangement joins TRBV2 to TRBJ2-3; TCRdb selects TRBD1, and the lack of DNA leaves this call unchecked. This CDR3 is 15 amino acids long. Looked up from germline, CDR1 is SNHLY and CDR2 is FYNNEI. The CDR3 is CAGKDEGGPRDTQYF. The full variable domain, with the rest looked up from reference TRBV2 and TRBJ2-3, is EPEVTQTPSHQVTQMGQEVILRCVPISNHLYFYWYRQILGQKVEFLVSFYNNEISEKSEIFDDQFSVERPDGSNFTLKIRSTKLEDSAMYFCAGKDEGGPRDTQYFGPGTRLTVL.

The chain uses TRBV7-2 and TRBJ2-7; with no DNA, the TCRdb D assignment of TRBD2 cannot be verified. Germline V gene lookup returns CDR1 SGHTA and CDR2 FQGNSA. CDR3 size: 16 residues. The CDR3 here is CASSPRGGPRASEQYF.

The rearrangement joins TRBV12-3 or TRBV12-4 to TRBJ1-2; TCRdb gives TRBD1 as the D gene, but with no DNA this cannot be confirmed. This CDR3 spans 17 amino acids. The CDR3 here is CASSLAGRDRGAYGYTF.

V gene TRBV6-1 combines with J gene TRBJ2-7. The CDR3 length is 13 residues. Germline values: CDR1 MNHNS, CDR2 SASEGT. The CDR3 protein is CASSVTVGGEQYF.

J is TRBJ1-6 and V is TRBV18; TCRdb's assignment of TRBD1 cannot be checked, as there is no DNA. CDR3 length: 16 residues. Germline loops: CDR1 KGHSH, CDR2 LQKENI. CDR3 protein: CASSPTGSSYNSPLHF.

This chain joins TRBV11-2 and TRBJ2-1; the D call from TCRdb, TRBD1, cannot be confirmed without DNA. Germline V gene lookup returns CDR1 SGHAT and CDR2 FQNNGV. This CDR3 has 16 amino acids. The CDR3 reads CASSSLDRRSYNEQFF.

The J gene is TRBJ2-7, the V gene TRBV21-1; TCRdb returns TRBD1, unconfirmable since there is no DNA. TRBV21-1 is given as a pseudogene. This CDR3 spans 15 amino acids. CDR3 region: CASRTQKGASYEQYF.

The rearrangement joins TRBV18 to TRBJ2-6; TCRdb gives TRBD1 as the D gene, but with no DNA this cannot be confirmed. The CDR3 has 18 residues. Germline V gene data show CDR1 as KGHSH and CDR2 as LQKENI. CDR3 in amino acids: CASSPWPGQGSGANVLTF.

J is TRBJ1-3 and V is TRBV20-1; TCRdb designates TRBD1, a call that cannot be tested without DNA. This CDR3 comprises 16 residues. Germline V gene data show CDR1 as DFQATT and CDR2 as SNEGSKA (reference sequence). The CDR3 region is CSALNQQGQPGNTIYF.

The chain is built from TRBV12-3 or TRBV12-4 and TRBJ2-2. This CDR3 region has 17 residues. CDR3 residues: CASSLARLAYFTGELFF.

The genes are TRBV5-1 and TRBJ2-3. This CDR3 has 12 amino acids. Germline V gene sequence: CDR1 SGHRS, CDR2 YFSETQ. The CDR3 is CASSVRADTQYF.

V gene TRBV7-9 combines with J gene TRBJ1-2. CDR1 is SEHNR and CDR2 is FQNEAQ in the germline V gene (reference sequence). The CDR3 totals 12 residues. CDR3 residues: CASSIIRDGYTF.

The chain recombines TRBV7-7 with TRBJ1-5; no DNA is available, so the TRBD1 call from TCRdb remains unchecked. The V gene's germline CDR1 is SSHAT and CDR2 FNYEAQ (reference sequence). The length of the CDR3 is 20 residues. The CDR3 spells CASSSTIPDRGLYSNQPQHF.